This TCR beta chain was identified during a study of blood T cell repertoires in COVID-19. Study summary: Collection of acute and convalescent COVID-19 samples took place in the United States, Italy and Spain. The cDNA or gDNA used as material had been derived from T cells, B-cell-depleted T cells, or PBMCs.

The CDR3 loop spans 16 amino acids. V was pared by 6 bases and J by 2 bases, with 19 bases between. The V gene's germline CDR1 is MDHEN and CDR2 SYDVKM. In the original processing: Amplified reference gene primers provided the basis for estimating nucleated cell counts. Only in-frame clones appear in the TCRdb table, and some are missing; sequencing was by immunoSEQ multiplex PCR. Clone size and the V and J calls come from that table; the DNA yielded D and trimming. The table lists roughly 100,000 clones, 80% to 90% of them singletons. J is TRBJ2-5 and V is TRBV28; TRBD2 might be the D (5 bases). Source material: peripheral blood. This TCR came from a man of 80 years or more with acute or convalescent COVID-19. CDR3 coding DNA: TGTGCCAGCAGCTCACCGCCTAGCAACAAACAAGAGACCCAGTACTTC. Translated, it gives CASSSPPSNKQETQYF.